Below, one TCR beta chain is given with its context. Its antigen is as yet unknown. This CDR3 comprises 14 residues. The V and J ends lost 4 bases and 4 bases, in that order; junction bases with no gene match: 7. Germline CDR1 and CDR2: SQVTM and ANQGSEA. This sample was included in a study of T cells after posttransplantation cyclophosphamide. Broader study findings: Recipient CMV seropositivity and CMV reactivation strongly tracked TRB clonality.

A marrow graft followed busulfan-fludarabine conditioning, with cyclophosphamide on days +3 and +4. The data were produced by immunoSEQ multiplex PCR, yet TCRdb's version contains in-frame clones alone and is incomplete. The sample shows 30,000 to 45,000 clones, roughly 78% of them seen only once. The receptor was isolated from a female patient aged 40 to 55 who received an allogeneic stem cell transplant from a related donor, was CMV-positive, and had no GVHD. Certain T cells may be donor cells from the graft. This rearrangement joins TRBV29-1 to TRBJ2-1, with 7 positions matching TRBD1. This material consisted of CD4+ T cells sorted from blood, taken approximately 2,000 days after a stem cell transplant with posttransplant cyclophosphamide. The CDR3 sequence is CSVVSRGRYNEQFF. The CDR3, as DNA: TGCAGCGTTGTATCTAGGGGGCGTTACAATGAGCAGTTCTTC.